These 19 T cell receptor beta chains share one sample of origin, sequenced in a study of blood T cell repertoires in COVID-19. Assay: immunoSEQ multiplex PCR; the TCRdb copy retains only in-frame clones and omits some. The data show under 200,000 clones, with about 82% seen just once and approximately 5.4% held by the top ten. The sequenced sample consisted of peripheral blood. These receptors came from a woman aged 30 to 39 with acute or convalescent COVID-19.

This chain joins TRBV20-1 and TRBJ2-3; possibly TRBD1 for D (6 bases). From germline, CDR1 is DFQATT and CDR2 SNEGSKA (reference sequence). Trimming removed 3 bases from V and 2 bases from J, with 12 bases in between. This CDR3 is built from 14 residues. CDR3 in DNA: TGCAGTGCTAGTGGGGGCCGTACCACAGATACGCAGTATTTT. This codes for CSASGGRTTDTQYF.

CDR3 coding DNA: TGTGCCAGCAGTAAGCTTAATCTCCGGGACACAAAAGCTTTCTTT. This encodes CASSKLNLRDTKAFF. The genes are TRBV6-5 and TRBJ1-1; a possible D gene is TRBD1 (6 bases). Trimming stripped 5 bases from V and 9 bases from J, with 22 bases between. Germline lookup yields CDR1 MNHEY and CDR2 SVGAGI. The CDR3 runs 15 residues.

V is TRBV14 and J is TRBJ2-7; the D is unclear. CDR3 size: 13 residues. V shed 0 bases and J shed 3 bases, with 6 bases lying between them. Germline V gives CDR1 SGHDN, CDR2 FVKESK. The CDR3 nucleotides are TGTGCCAGCAGCCAAGATTACATCTACGAGCAGTACTTC. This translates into CASSQDYIYEQYF.

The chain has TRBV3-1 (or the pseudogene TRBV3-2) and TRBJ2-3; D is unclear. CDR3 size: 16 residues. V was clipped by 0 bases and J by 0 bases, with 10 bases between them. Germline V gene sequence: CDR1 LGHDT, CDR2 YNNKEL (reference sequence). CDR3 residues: CASSQDLVGSTDTQYF. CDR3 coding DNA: TGTGCCAGCAGCCAAGATTTAGTCGGGAGCACAGATACGCAGTATTTT.

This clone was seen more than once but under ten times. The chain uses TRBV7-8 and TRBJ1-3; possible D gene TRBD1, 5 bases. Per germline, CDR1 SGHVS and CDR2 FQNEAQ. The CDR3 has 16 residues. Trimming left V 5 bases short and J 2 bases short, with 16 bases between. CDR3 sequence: CASSHRQGRPGNTIYF. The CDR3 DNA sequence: TGTGCCAGCAGCCATAGGCAGGGAAGACCTGGAAACACCATATATTTT.

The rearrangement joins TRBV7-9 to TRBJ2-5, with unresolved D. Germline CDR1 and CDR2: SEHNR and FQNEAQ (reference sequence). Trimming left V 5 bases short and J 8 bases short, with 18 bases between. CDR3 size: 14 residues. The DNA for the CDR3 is TGTGCCAGCAGCCTCGACATGGGCCCCGCAACCCAGTACTTC. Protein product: CASSLDMGPATQYF.

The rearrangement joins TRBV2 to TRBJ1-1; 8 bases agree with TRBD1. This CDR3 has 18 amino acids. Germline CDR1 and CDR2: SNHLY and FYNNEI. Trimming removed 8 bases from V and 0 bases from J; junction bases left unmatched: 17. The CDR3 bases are TGTGCCAGCGCCCTTGAGGCAGGGGGCCCCCTCATGAACACTGAAGCTTTCTTT. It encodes CASALEAGGPLMNTEAFF.

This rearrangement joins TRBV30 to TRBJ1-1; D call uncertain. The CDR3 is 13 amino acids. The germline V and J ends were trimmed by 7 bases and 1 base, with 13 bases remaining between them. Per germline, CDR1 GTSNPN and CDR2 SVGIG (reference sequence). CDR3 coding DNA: TGTGCCTCAACCGGGGAGTCGAACACTGAAGCTTTCTTT. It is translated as CASTGESNTEAFF.

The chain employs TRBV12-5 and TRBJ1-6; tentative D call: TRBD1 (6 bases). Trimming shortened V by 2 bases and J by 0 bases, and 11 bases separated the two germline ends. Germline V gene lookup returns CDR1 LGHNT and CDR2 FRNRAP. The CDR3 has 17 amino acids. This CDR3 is CASGLCTGSSYNSPLHF. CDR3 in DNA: TGTGCTAGTGGTTTGTGTACAGGGAGCTCCTATAATTCACCCCTCCACTTT. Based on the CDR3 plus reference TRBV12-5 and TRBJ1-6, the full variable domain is DARVTQTPRHKVTEMGQEVTMRCQPILGHNTVFWYRQTMMQGLELLAYFRNRAPLDDSGMPKDRFSAEMPDATLATLKIQPSEPRDSAVYFCASGLCTGSSYNSPLHFGNGTRLTVT.

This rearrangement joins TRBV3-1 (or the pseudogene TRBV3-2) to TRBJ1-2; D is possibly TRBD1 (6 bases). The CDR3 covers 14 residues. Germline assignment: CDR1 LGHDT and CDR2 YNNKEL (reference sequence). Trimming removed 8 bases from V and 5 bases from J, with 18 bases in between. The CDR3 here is CASRGVGAGYGYTF. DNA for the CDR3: TGTGCCAGCCGAGGGGTGGGGGCTGGTTATGGCTACACCTTC.

In DNA, the CDR3 is TGTGCCAGCAGACCTTGGGGCGGTTACGAGCAGTACTTC. Translated, it gives CASRPWGGYEQYF. The rearrangement links TRBV5-4 to TRBJ2-7, with D possibly matching TRBD1 (5 bases). Trimming stripped 5 bases from V and 4 bases from J, with 13 bases between. The CDR3 spans 13 residues. Germline CDR1 reads SGHNT; CDR2 reads YYREEE (reference sequence). The full variable domain, rest sourced from reference TRBV5-4 and TRBJ2-7, is ETGVTQSPTHLIKTRGQQVTLRCSSQSGHNTVSWYQQALGQGPQFIFQYYREEENGRGNFPPRFSGLQFPNYSSELNVNALELDDSALYLCASRPWGGYEQYFGPGTRLTVT.

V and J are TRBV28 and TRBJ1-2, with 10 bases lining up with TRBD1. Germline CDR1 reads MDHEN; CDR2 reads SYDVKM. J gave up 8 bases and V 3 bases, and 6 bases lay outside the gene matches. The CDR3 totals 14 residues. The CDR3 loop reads CASSFGGQGKGYTF. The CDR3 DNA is TGTGCCAGCAGTTTCGGGGGACAGGGGAAAGGCTACACCTTC.

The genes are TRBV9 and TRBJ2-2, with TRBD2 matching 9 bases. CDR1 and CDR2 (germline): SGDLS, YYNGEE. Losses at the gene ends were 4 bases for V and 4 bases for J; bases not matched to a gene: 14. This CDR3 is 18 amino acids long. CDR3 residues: CASSPRAGGPLSTGELFF. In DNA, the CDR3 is TGTGCCAGCAGCCCCCGAGCGGGGGGCCCTTTAAGCACCGGGGAGCTGTTTTTT. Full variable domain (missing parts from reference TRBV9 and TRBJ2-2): DSGVTQTPKHLITATGQRVTLRCSPRSGDLSVYWYQQSLDQGLQFLIQYYNGEERAKGNILERFSAQQFPDLHSELNLSSLELGDSALYFCASSPRAGGPLSTGELFFGEGSRLTVL.

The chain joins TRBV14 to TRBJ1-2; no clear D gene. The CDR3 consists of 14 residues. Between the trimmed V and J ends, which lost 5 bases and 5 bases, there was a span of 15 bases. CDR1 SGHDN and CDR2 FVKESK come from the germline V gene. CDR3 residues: CASSLTQSGYGYTF. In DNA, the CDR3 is TGTGCCAGCAGCTTGACGCAGTCGGGTTATGGCTACACCTTC. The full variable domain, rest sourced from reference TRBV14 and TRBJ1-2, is EAGVTQFPSHSVIEKGQTVTLRCDPISGHDNLYWYRRVMGKEIKFLLHFVKESKQDESGMPNNRFLAERTGGTYSTLKVQPAELEDSGVYFCASSLTQSGYGYTFGSGTRLTVV.

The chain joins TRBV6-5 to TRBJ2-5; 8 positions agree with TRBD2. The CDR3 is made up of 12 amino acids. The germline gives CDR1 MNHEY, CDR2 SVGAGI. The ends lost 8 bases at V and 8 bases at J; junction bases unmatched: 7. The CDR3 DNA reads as TGTGCCAGCTCCGGGGGGGCCCTTACCCAGTACTTC. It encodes CASSGGALTQYF.

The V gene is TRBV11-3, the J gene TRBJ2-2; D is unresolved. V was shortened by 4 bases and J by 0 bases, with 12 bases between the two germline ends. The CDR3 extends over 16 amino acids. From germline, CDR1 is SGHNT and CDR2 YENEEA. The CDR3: CASSWFADTNTGELFF. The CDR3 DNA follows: TGTGCCAGCAGCTGGTTCGCGGATACGAACACCGGGGAGCTGTTTTTT.

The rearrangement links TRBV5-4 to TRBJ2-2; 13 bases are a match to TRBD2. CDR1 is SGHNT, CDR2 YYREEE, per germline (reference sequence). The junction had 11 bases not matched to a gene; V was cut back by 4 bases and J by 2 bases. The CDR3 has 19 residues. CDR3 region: CASSPGLRLAGGNTGELFF. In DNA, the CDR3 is TGTGCCAGCAGCCCCGGTTTGAGACTAGCGGGAGGTAACACCGGGGAGCTGTTTTTT.

CDR3 amino acids: CASSSLQGRTEAFF. The CDR3, as DNA: TGCGCCAGCAGCTCCCTACAGGGAAGGACTGAAGCTTTCTTT. The chain recombines TRBV5-1 with TRBJ1-1; D may be TRBD1 (6 bases). Germline CDR1 and CDR2: SGHRS and YFSETQ. Deletions cut 3 bases from V and 5 bases from J, with 14 bases between. The CDR3 consists of 14 residues.

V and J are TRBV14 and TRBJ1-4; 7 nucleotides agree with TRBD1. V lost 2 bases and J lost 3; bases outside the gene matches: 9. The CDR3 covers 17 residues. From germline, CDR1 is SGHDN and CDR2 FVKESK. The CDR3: CASSQNGIGTANEKLFF. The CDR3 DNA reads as TGTGCCAGCAGCCAAAACGGGATCGGGACAGCTAATGAAAAACTGTTTTTT. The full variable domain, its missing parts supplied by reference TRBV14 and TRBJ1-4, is EAGVTQFPSHSVIEKGQTVTLRCDPISGHDNLYWYRRVMGKEIKFLLHFVKESKQDESGMPNNRFLAERTGGTYSTLKVQPAELEDSGVYFCASSQNGIGTANEKLFFGSGTQLSVL.